Listed below are T cell receptor beta chains from one sample, sequenced in a study of shared clonotypes between healthy human individuals. Sequencing was performed with immunoSEQ multiplex PCR; in TCRdb, only in-frame clones are kept and a portion is missing. The sample has about 2.4 million clones; 93% are singletons. Material: naive CD4+ T cells from PBMCs. The receptors stem from a man between 18 and 35 years old in good health. Some clones in this sample may be carry-over from other donors' samples. Each CDR3 is given with its conserved first and last residue. The order of the fields is clone size, J gene, V gene, D gene, CDR3 DNA, CDR3 protein. The D gene is left open where the match is weak. Some rows mark clone size as missing; the rest say once, few, many or name a class of expanded clone.

- TRBJ1-2 TRBV9 TRBD1 TGTGCCAGCAGCGCTGACAGGGGACTAGGCTATGGCTACACCTTC CASSADRGLGYGYTF
- TRBJ1-1 TRBV10-3 - TGTGCCATCAGTGAGTCTGCGGGTAGAGTCACTGAAGCTTTCTTT CAISESAGRVTEAFF
- TRBJ1-5 TRBV5-6 - TGTGCCAGCAGCCGTGCTATGGCGGGCCCCAATCAGCCCCAGCATTTT CASSRAMAGPNQPQHF
- TRBJ2-1 TRBV30 TRBD2 TGTGCCTGGAGACGGCCTAGCGGGAACTACAATGAGCAGTTCTTC CAWRRPSGNYNEQFF
- TRBJ2-1 TRBV4-3 TRBD2 TGCGCCAGCAGCCAGGGGGGGAGGCGGGAGACCCCTCATGAGCAGTTCTTC CASSQGGRRETPHEQFF
- TRBJ1-2 TRBV28 - TGTGCCAGCAGTTCCAGGGTGGCGAACTATGGCTACACCTTC CASSSRVANYGYTF
- TRBJ2-3 TRBV4-1 - TGCGCCAGCAGCCAACTGCCCATCAGCACAGATACGCAGTATTTT CASSQLPISTDTQYF
- TRBJ2-2 TRBV9 TRBD2 TGTGCCAGCAGCGTAGGCTCTAGCGGGAGGGCGAACACCGGGGAGCTGTTTTTT CASSVGSSGRANTGELFF
- TRBJ1-5 TRBV28 - TGTGCCAGCAGTTTATTGGGCAGGGAGGGTCAGCCCCAGCATTTT CASSLLGREGQPQHF
- TRBJ2-2 TRBV4-2 - TGTGCCAGCAGCCAAGATCCGGACGCCGAGGGGACCGGGGAGCTGTTTTTT CASSQDPDAEGTGELFF
- TRBJ2-7 TRBV5-6 TRBD2 TGTGCCAGCAGCTCAGCGGGAGGCCCCTACGAGCAGTACTTC CASSSAGGPYEQYF
- TRBJ1-6 TRBV6-5 - TGTGCCAGCAGCCTCGGACAGAATAATTCACCCCTCCACTTT CASSLGQNNSPLHF
- TRBJ2-1 TRBV10-1 - TGCGCCAGCAGTGACCCCGGGGTGAATGAGCAGTTCTTC CASSDPGVNEQFF
- TRBJ1-2 TRBV2 - TGTGCCAGCAGTGGGACAGCCGCCCGCTATGGCTACACCTTC CASSGTAARYGYTF
few TRBJ2-2 TRBV11-2 - TGTGCCAGCGGCGGGAACACCGGGGAGCTGTTTTTT CASGGNTGELFF